Listed here are 10 T cell receptor beta chains from one sample, sequenced in a study of T cell repertoires in aging, cancer and after chemotherapy. TCR beta rearrangements were amplified from peripheral blood genomic DNA. Rearranged V-D-J TRB sequences were amplified with a mixed TRB-A/B primer pool. TCRdb redid the calling of the multiplex PCR reads with MiXCR, one entry per CDR3 protein. The table records more than 10,000 distinct CDR3 sequences, 30% to 35% of them present only once. Specimen: blood. These receptors originate from a human donor in good health. The donor label of this sample is uncertain.

This clonotype was picked up a small number of times. The CDR3 here is CASNGPSSYNEQFF. CDR3 DNA: TGTGCCAGCAACGGACCAAGCTCCTACAATGAGCAGTTCTTC. V usage is TRBV6-1 and J usage is TRBJ2-1; D not resolved. V lost 7 bases, J lost 0 bases, and 10 bases lay in between. This CDR3 is 14 amino acids long. The germline CDR1 and CDR2 sequences are MNHNS and SASEGT.

Concerning this clonotype: A much larger clone lies a single base off, so this may be a read error. The chain is built from TRBV6-5 and TRBJ1-6; D not certain. CDR1 and CDR2 from the germline V gene are MNHEY and SVGAGI. The CDR3 is made up of 15 amino acids. CDR3 bases: TGTGCCAGCAGTAGCCCCACGGGATCCGATTCACCCCTCAACTTT. Its translation is CASSSPTGSDSPLNF.

The chain is built from TRBV30 and TRBJ1-1, with 9 bases matching TRBD1. The length of the CDR3 is 14 residues. J lost 4 bases, V lost 3 bases, and 6 bases had no gene match. CDR1 and CDR2 from the germline V gene are GTSNPN and SVGIG (reference sequence). The CDR3 spells CAWRRDREATEAFF. The CDR3 nucleotides read TGTGCCTGGAGAAGGGACAGGGAAGCCACTGAAGCTTTCTTT.

This clonotype is classed as medium-sized. This chain joins TRBV6-5 and TRBJ2-5; possibly TRBD2 for D (6 bases). V was trimmed by 4 bases and J by 2 bases, leaving 8 bases between them. The CDR3 contains 13 residues. Germline V CDR1 and CDR2: MNHEY, SVGAGI. The CDR3 loop reads CASSWGGQETQYF. The DNA for the CDR3 is TGTGCCAGCAGTTGGGGAGGTCAAGAGACCCAGTACTTC.

The J gene is TRBJ1-2, the V gene TRBV6-1; tentative D call: TRBD1 (6 bases). The CDR3 has 13 amino acids. With 8 bases removed from V and 6 bases from J, the gap between germline ends came to 16 bases. Germline V lookup: CDR1 MNHNS, CDR2 SASEGT. CDR3 nucleotide sequence: TGTGCCAGCTGGGCAGGGGTAGGCGATGGCTACACCTTC. Its translation: CASWAGVGDGYTF.

The chain has TRBV5-1 and TRBJ2-2; 15 bases align to TRBD2. The CDR3 spans 17 residues. The J segment lost 7 bases and the V segment lost 4 bases, leaving 8 bases of the junction unmatched. CDR1 SGHRS and CDR2 YFSETQ come from the germline V gene. In DNA form, the CDR3 reads TGCGCCAGCAGCCGAGGACTAGCGGGAGGGCCCGGCGGGGAGCTGTTTTTT. Translating it yields CASSRGLAGGPGGELFF.

This rearrangement joins TRBV27 to TRBJ2-7; tentatively, D is TRBD2 (5 bases). Germline assignment: CDR1 MNHEY and CDR2 SMNVEV (reference sequence). The CDR3 is 14 residues long. Trimming left V 3 bases short and J 6 bases short, with 15 bases between. The CDR3, as DNA: TGTGCCAGCAGTTTTCTGCCTCGGGAAGCCGAGCAGTACTTC. Translated: CASSFLPREAEQYF.

Sample share makes this clonotype medium-sized (0.01 to 0.1%). This sequence joins TRBV11-1 and TRBJ2-7; 8 bases agree with TRBD1. Germline CDR1 reads SGHAT; CDR2 reads FQDESV (reference sequence). The CDR3 runs 16 residues. The junction had 10 bases not matched to a gene; V was cut back by 3 bases and J by 3 bases. The CDR3, as DNA: TGTGCCAGCAGCTTGTGGACAGGGAACCCAGGCTACGAGCAGTACTTC. It is translated as CASSLWTGNPGYEQYF.

In its sample, this clonotype is medium-sized. The chain links TRBV5-6 to TRBJ2-1, with 12 bases fitting TRBD1. V was clipped by 4 bases and J by 2 bases; unmatched bases: 7. Germline lookup yields CDR1 SGHDT and CDR2 YYEEEE. This CDR3 is built from 17 residues. The CDR3 DNA sequence: TGTGCCAGCAGCGTATCCTGGGACAGGGGGCCCTACAATGAGCAGTTCTTC. It specifies CASSVSWDRGPYNEQFF. The variable domain in full, with the rest retrieved from reference TRBV5-6 and TRBJ2-1, is DAGVTQSPTHLIKTRGQQVTLRCSPKSGHDTVSWYQQALGQGPQFIFQYYEEEERQRGNFPDRFSGHQFPNYSSELNVNALLLGDSALYLCASSVSWDRGPYNEQFFGPGTRLTVL.

With respect to this clonotype: This sequence may be a read error, since a much larger clone differs from it by one base. This chain connects TRBV29-1 to TRBJ1-2; D may be TRBD1 (5 bases). The V end was cut by 5 bases, the J end by 4 bases, with 17 bases between. Per germline, CDR1 SQVTM and CDR2 ANQGSEA. The length of the CDR3 is 14 residues. For the CDR3, the DNA is TGCAGCGTTATACGGGGCGCTTTCCCCTATGGCTACACCTTC. As protein: CSVIRGAFPYGYTF.